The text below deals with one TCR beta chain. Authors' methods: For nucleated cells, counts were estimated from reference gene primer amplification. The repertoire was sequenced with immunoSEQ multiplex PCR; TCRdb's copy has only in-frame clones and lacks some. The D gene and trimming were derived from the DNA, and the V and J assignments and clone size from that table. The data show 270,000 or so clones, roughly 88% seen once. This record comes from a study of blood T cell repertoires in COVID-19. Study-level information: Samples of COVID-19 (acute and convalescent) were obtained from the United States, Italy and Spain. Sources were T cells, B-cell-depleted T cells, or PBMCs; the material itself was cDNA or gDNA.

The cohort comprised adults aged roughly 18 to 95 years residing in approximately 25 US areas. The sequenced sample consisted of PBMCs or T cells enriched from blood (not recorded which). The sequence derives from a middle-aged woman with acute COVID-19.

CDR3 in DNA: TGTGCCAGCAGTTCAAAGGGGACTGAAGCTTTCTTT. Amino acids: CASSSKGTEAFF. The rearrangement links TRBV28 to TRBJ1-1; D perhaps matches TRBD1 (5 bases). Germline V gene sequence: CDR1 MDHEN, CDR2 SYDVKM. The V and J ends lost 4 bases and 5 bases respectively, with 8 bases between them. The CDR3 sequence is 12 residues long.